This T cell receptor beta chain derives from a study of response to subunit inactivated influenza vaccine. General study results and limits: Authors proposed each seasonal influenza vaccination draws in few new T cells.

The CDR3 is 15 amino acids. Trimming cost V 0 bases and J 5 bases, with 14 bases left between them. In germline, CDR1 is LGHDT, CDR2 YNNKEL (reference sequence). This clonotype has a handful of counts. Its antigen remains unidentified. Using its own MiXCR run on the RT-PCR reads, TCRdb lists one record per CDR3 protein. The sample carries approximately 530,000 distinct CDR3 sequences, 10% to 15% recorded once. V and J are TRBV3-1 and TRBJ2-7, with D perhaps matching TRBD1 (6 bases). Here the sequenced sample was PBMCs from blood, taken roughly 48 days after vaccination. The TCR comes from a man in his forties or fifties who received an inactivated influenza vaccine. DNA of the CDR3: TGTGCCAGCAGCCAAGATTTAATTGGGGGCGACGAGCAGTACTTC. Protein: CASSQDLIGGDEQYF.